A few counts support the clone carrying this T cell receptor (beta chain). Its antigen is unknown. In the library, individual cDNA molecules carried attached unique molecular identifiers. One entry per CDR3 protein, called by TCRdb with MiXCR from the 5' RACE reads. The table shows about 90,000 distinct CDR3 sequences, with approximately 12% occurring only once. This entry is derived from a study of early T cells in non-severe SARS-CoV-2 infection. Germline loops: CDR1 SQVTM, CDR2 ANQGSEA. V shed 7 bases and J shed 4 bases, with 19 bases lying between them. The CDR3 is made up of 14 amino acids. General study results and limits: VDJdb matching favored anti-spike CD8 responses, missing private and CD4 specificities.

The clonotype comes from an adult who was a healthcare worker with PCR-confirmed SARS-CoV-2 infection or an uninfected control (not recorded which). The source was whole blood, collected at baseline. The V gene is TRBV29-1, the J gene TRBJ1-1; a possible D gene is TRBD1 (5 bases). CDR3 amino acids: CSAERVTRGTEAFF. The CDR3 nucleotides read TGCAGCGCCGAGAGGGTGACTAGGGGCACTGAAGCTTTCTTT.